These T cell receptor beta chains were read from a single sample in a study of CD8+ T cells in alopecia areata. Only in-frame clones appear in the TCRdb table, and some are missing; sequencing was by immunoSEQ multiplex PCR. In the table there are about 14,000 clones, around 50% of which are singletons. Sample: CD4+ Tregs sorted from blood. The receptors here all came from a human donor with alopecia areata. The CDR3 runs from the conserved cysteine through the conserved F or W. The D gene is left open where the match is weak. The size of a clone is reported for some rows only, either as once, few or many, or as a class for expanded clones.

TRBV28	-	TRBD1	TRBJ1-2	CASSLGTGSHRGYTF	TGTGCCAGCAGTTTAGGGACAGGAAGCCATAGGGGCTACACCTTC
TRBV14	-	TRBD2	TRBJ2-7	CASSQPTSGANLSYEQYF	TGTGCCAGCAGCCAACCAACTAGCGGGGCAAACCTCTCCTACGAGCAGTACTTC
TRBV7-8	-	-	TRBJ1-1	CASSFDGVGGVEAFF	TGTGCCAGCAGCTTCGATGGAGTGGGGGGCGTTGAAGCTTTCTTT
TRBV6-6	-	-	TRBJ2-7	CASSFSPGNEQYF	TGTGCCAGCAGTTTCTCCCCAGGGAACGAGCAGTACTTC
TRBV28	few	-	TRBJ2-7	CASSPHPGEGYEQYF	TGTGCCAGCAGTCCCCATCCCGGAGAGGGCTACGAGCAGTACTTC
TRBV7-3	-	-	TRBJ2-7	CASSLGRTYEQYF	TGTGCCAGCAGCTTAGGCAGGACCTACGAGCAGTACTTC
TRBV5-1	-	-	TRBJ2-1	CASSPPQDSLYNEQFF	TGCGCCAGCAGCCCGCCACAGGACTCCCTTTACAATGAGCAGTTCTTC
TRBV5-4	-	-	TRBJ2-5	CASRSLADGETQYF	TGTGCCAGCCGATCCTTGGCAGACGGAGAGACCCAGTACTTC
TRBV28	-	TRBD2	TRBJ2-5	CASTGGAGQETQYF	TGTGCCAGCACGGGAGGGGCGGGACAAGAGACCCAGTACTTC
TRBV7-2	few	-	TRBJ1-4	CASSFTGPNEKLFF	TGTGCCAGCAGCTTCACAGGGCCCAATGAAAAACTGTTTTTT
TRBV5-1	-	-	TRBJ1-1	CASSLGYSMNTEAFF	TGCGCCAGCAGCTTGGGATACTCCATGAACACTGAAGCTTTCTTT
TRBV28	-	-	TRBJ2-3	CASSWGRSDTQYF	TGTGCCAGCAGTTGGGGGAGGTCAGATACGCAGTATTTT
TRBV19	-	TRBD2	TRBJ2-7	CASSGTAGPTYEQYF	TGTGCCAGTAGTGGCACAGCGGGGCCAACCTACGAGCAGTACTTC
TRBV6-6	few	TRBD1	TRBJ1-1	CASSYGQGGAFF	TGTGCCAGCAGTTACGGACAGGGCGGCGCTTTCTTT
TRBV5-1	-	-	TRBJ1-1	CASSQQSGANTEAFF	TGCGCCAGCAGCCAACAGTCCGGAGCGAACACTGAAGCTTTCTTT
TRBV19	-	-	TRBJ1-1	CASSIDLRGAEAFF	TGTGCCAGTAGTATAGATCTTCGTGGGGCAGAAGCTTTCTTT
TRBV7-9	-	-	TRBJ1-1	CASSLDQNTEAFF	TGTGCCAGCAGCTTAGACCAGAACACTGAAGCTTTCTTT
TRBV10-1	medium-sized	TRBD2	TRBJ2-2	CASSEWRESTGELFF	TGCGCCAGCAGTGAGTGGCGGGAGAGCACCGGGGAGCTGTTTTTT
TRBV28	medium-sized	-	TRBJ1-4	CASSSLGTGRRPNEKLFF	TGTGCCAGCAGCAGCTTGGGTACGGGGCGTAGACCTAATGAAAAACTGTTTTTT
TRBV6-5	-	TRBD2	TRBJ2-1	CASRYWGGTFF	TGTGCCAGCAGATACTGGGGAGGGACGTTCTTC
TRBV27	few	-	TRBJ2-4	CASSFGRAKNIQYF	TGTGCCAGCAGTTTTGGGCGAGCCAAAAACATTCAGTACTTC
TRBV7-9	-	-	TRBJ2-1	CASSTDGTSYNEQFF	TGTGCCAGCAGCACAGACGGAACCTCCTACAATGAGCAGTTCTTC
TRBV27	few	TRBD1	TRBJ2-2	CASSLSSGTGSIGELFF	TGTGCCAGCAGTTTATCATCTGGGACAGGGTCTATCGGGGAGCTGTTTTTT
TRBV28	few	-	TRBJ2-6	CASSSGLSGANVLTF	TGTGCCAGCAGTTCCGGGCTCTCTGGGGCCAACGTCCTGACTTTC
TRBV6-6	once	TRBD1	TRBJ1-2	CASSPRDSGGYTF	TGTGCCAGCAGCCCACGGGACAGTGGTGGCTACACCTTC
TRBV6-1	once	-	TRBJ2-1	CASGRAVTSYNEQFF	TGTGCCAGCGGAAGAGCGGTCACCTCCTACAATGAGCAGTTCTTC
TRBV7-8	large	-	TRBJ1-4	CASSQSRLARTNEKLFF	TGTGCCAGCAGCCAGTCCCGACTAGCTAGAACTAATGAAAAACTGTTTTTT
TRBV9	-	-	TRBJ2-2	CASSVGGTQNTGELFF	TGTGCCAGCAGCGTAGGTGGGACACAGAACACCGGGGAGCTGTTTTTT
TRBV7-9	-	-	TRBJ1-1	CASSLTGYTEAFF	TGTGCCAGCAGCCTTACAGGGTACACTGAAGCTTTCTTT
TRBV11-2	-	-	TRBJ1-1	CASSLGGFVAFF	TGTGCCAGCAGCTTAGGGGGGTTTGTGGCTTTCTTT
TRBV10-2	once	TRBD1	TRBJ1-5	CASRQTGKQNQPQHF	TGCGCCAGCAGACAGACAGGGAAGCAAAATCAGCCCCAGCATTTT
TRBV6-6	-	TRBD1	TRBJ2-6	CASGSGGSGANVLTF	TGTGCCAGCGGATCAGGGGGTTCTGGGGCCAACGTCCTGACTTTC
TRBV18	-	-	TRBJ1-5	CASSQPGGGEQPQHF	TGTGCCAGCTCACAACCGGGAGGGGGTGAACAGCCCCAGCATTTT
TRBV6-1	few	TRBD1	TRBJ1-5	CASRTTGGDEHF	TGTGCCAGCAGGACAACAGGGGGCGATGAGCATTTT
TRBV10-1	-	-	TRBJ2-7	CASSEGRGPYEQYF	TGCGCCAGCAGTGAGGGCAGGGGACCCTACGAGCAGTACTTC
TRBV19	medium-sized	TRBD2	TRBJ2-2	CASKEASGRATRELFF	TGTGCCAGTAAAGAGGCGAGCGGGAGGGCCACCAGGGAGCTGTTTTTT
TRBV28	-	-	TRBJ2-7	CASSLTAQTGQYF	TGTGCCAGCAGTTTAACCGCCCAAACGGGGCAGTACTTC
TRBV5-1	-	-	TRBJ2-2	CASSSWGNTGELFF	TGCGCCAGCAGCTCCTGGGGGAACACCGGGGAGCTGTTTTTT
TRBV4-1	-	TRBD1	TRBJ1-5	CASSQDWGSRGSYQPQHF	TGCGCCAGCAGCCAAGATTGGGGTTCCAGGGGGTCGTATCAGCCCCAGCATTTT
TRBV13	medium-sized	TRBD1	TRBJ1-5	CASSLGGTGNQPQHF	TGTGCCAGCAGCCTAGGGGGGACAGGGAATCAGCCCCAGCATTTT
TRBV5-1	-	TRBD2	TRBJ2-1	CASSFLGEGYNEQFF	TGCGCCAGCAGCTTTTTGGGGGAGGGTTACAATGAGCAGTTCTTC
TRBV19	-	-	TRBJ2-5	CASSPLYQETQYF	TGTGCCAGTAGTCCCCTGTACCAAGAGACCCAGTACTTC
TRBV28	-	TRBD1	TRBJ1-2	CASSPDRDRVHGYTF	TGTGCCAGCAGTCCCGACCGGGACAGGGTTCACGGCTACACCTTC
TRBV10-2	-	-	TRBJ1-4	CAGGDTAGEKLFF	TGCGCAGGCGGAGATACAGCGGGTGAAAAACTGTTTTTT
TRBV5-1	-	TRBD2	TRBJ2-2	CATSPGLAGRQTGELFF	TGCGCCACCTCGCCGGGACTAGCGGGACGGCAGACCGGGGAGCTGTTTTTT
TRBV14	-	-	TRBJ2-2	CASSQDRTANTGELFF	TGTGCCAGCAGCCAAGATCGTACTGCGAACACCGGGGAGCTGTTTTTT
TRBV5-1	few	-	TRBJ2-3	CASSLADTQYF	TGCGCCAGCTCGCTGGCAGATACGCAGTATTTT
TRBV4-1	-	-	TRBJ2-3	CASSQDSSTDTQYF	TGCGCCAGCAGCCAGGACAGCTCCACAGATACGCAGTATTTT
TRBV2	-	-	TRBJ2-7	CASTRTDTSYEQYF	TGTGCCAGCACTCGGACAGATACCTCCTACGAGCAGTACTTC
TRBV10-3	few	-	TRBJ2-3	CAISPTRTDTQYF	TGTGCCATCAGCCCTACCCGCACAGATACGCAGTATTTT
TRBV19	-	-	TRBJ1-2	CASSTRGLVGYTF	TGTGCCAGTAGTACCAGGGGTTTGGTAGGCTACACCTTC
TRBV7-9	-	-	TRBJ1-1	CASSLVVGNTEAFF	TGTGCCAGCAGCTTAGTTGTGGGGAACACTGAAGCTTTCTTT
TRBV28	-	TRBD2	TRBJ2-1	CASSSELAGGNYNEQFF	TGTGCCAGCAGTTCTGAATTAGCGGGAGGTAACTACAATGAGCAGTTCTTC
TRBV18	-	-	TRBJ1-5	CASSPPGQPQHF	TGTGCCAGCTCACCACCGGGTCAGCCCCAGCATTTT
TRBV2	few	TRBD1	TRBJ2-7	CASSLDRDRNSYEQYF	TGTGCCAGCAGTTTGGACCGGGACAGGAACTCCTACGAGCAGTACTTC
TRBV2	once	-	TRBJ2-1	CASSPRTSSINNEQFF	TGTGCCAGCAGTCCTAGGACCTCTTCGATAAACAATGAGCAGTTCTTC
TRBV18	-	TRBD1	TRBJ1-2	CASSPRDRVYGYTF	TGTGCCAGCTCACCCAGGGACAGGGTATATGGCTACACCTTC
TRBV6-8	-	-	TRBJ2-7	CASTAGTNSYEQYF	TGTGCCAGCACCGCGGGGACCAACTCCTACGAGCAGTACTTC
TRBV2	-	TRBD2	TRBJ2-1	CASLLAGYNEQFF	TGTGCCAGCCTACTAGCGGGATACAATGAGCAGTTCTTC
TRBV4-2	once	TRBD2	TRBJ2-1	CASSQDPGLHNEQFF	TGTGCCAGCAGCCAAGACCCGGGACTACACAATGAGCAGTTCTTC